Sequencing of this T cell receptor beta chain was carried out in a study of Ad26.COV2.S vaccination and SARS-CoV-2 variants. As for the study in general: Into the muscle, Ad26.COV2.S was dosed once or twice, 56 days apart.

Treatment in this sample: about 20 received Ad26.COV2.S at low or high dose, single or two shots; about 5 received placebo; per-sample allocation not given. Samples were taken on day 63 after the first vaccine or placebo injection. An adult of 18-55 years in Boston served as donor. What was given as vaccine was an Ad26 vector encoding Wuhan-strain SARS-CoV-2 spike. General observations from the study: Recipients of vaccine and of placebo showed similar breadth of their non-spike TCR repertoires.

Clones were read by immunoSEQ multiplex PCR, and TCRdb kept only the in-frame ones, dropping some. This sample yields about 400,000 clones, of which 83% are seen a single time; more than 7% belongs to the top ten. CDR1 is SGHTA and CDR2 is FQGTGA in the germline V gene. The CDR3 contains 17 residues. With V trimmed by 2 bases and J by 1 base, 7 bases remained unmatched. For this clone: The antigen is undetermined.

This material consisted of peripheral blood, taken in a trial of Ad26.COV2.S vaccine versus placebo. The gene calls are TRBV7-3 and TRBJ2-2; 7 positions agree with TRBD2. This TCR was sampled from a person between 18 and 65 years old who received the Ad26.COV2.S COVID-19 vaccine or a placebo. CDR3 residues: CASSLGPSGVNTGELFF. Here the CDR3 DNA reads TGTGCCAGCAGCTTAGGTCCCAGCGGGGTGAACACCGGGGAGCTGTTTTTT.